This is a list of T cell receptor beta chains from one sample in a study of T cells after yellow fever vaccination. In TCRdb, the 5' RACE reads were re-called with MiXCR into one record per CDR3 protein. This repertoire shows around 150,000 distinct CDR3 sequences, 6% to 7.5% found once; its top ten account for about 2.5%. The sample consisted of CD4+ T cells sorted from PBMCs, taken roughly 5 days after the first yellow fever vaccination. The receptor set was obtained from a young man who received the YFV17D yellow fever vaccine. The conserved cysteine and the conserved F or W are not part of the CDR3 here. Rows give clone size only sometimes, using once, few, many, or a class for an expanded clone.

V	size	J	CDR3
TRBV4-2	many	TRBJ1-1	ASSQHPGQMNTEAF
TRBV24-1	few	TRBJ1-5	ATSPGGGTRHQPQH
TRBV20-1	many	TRBJ2-5	SATQGAGETQY
TRBV6-5	few	TRBJ2-3	ASSHPGQGTDTQY
TRBV28	few	TRBJ2-4	ASRTGQKNIQY
TRBV20-1	-	TRBJ2-5	SARAGQGRWDQY
TRBV29-1	few	TRBJ1-5	SVSSGHNDQPQH
TRBV30	few	TRBJ2-1	AWSKQGFDEQF
TRBV5-4	few	TRBJ2-2	ASSSGQGILSGELF
TRBV27	few	TRBJ2-1	ASSLRRQNENEQF
TRBV2	many	TRBJ2-2	ASIEGGITGELF
TRBV7-2	many	TRBJ1-5	ASSWDRTGNQPQH
TRBV7-8	many	TRBJ2-3	ASSLDAGFTDTQY
TRBV10-3	many	TRBJ2-7	AISGSSYEQY
TRBV30	-	TRBJ1-6	AWSVTQGRNSPLH
TRBV10-1	many	TRBJ2-1	ASSGRGTYEQF
TRBV3-1	few	TRBJ2-7	ASSQWASGGPSYEQY
TRBV14	few	TRBJ1-2	ASSSGQGRHGYT
TRBV20-1	few	TRBJ2-2	SARERGNTGELF
TRBV24-1	-	TRBJ2-1	ATSDGTGSQF
TRBV12-3/TRBV12-4	few	TRBJ2-3	ASSLVDGWGDTQY
TRBV12-3/TRBV12-4	few	TRBJ2-5	ASSPPGGHSGETQY
TRBV5-4	few	TRBJ2-1	ASSLARAGGDNEQF
TRBV7-2	few	TRBJ2-3	ASSSQGLAGGPVQY
TRBV7-2	many	TRBJ1-5	ASSLAGGQHNQPQH
TRBV7-2	-	TRBJ2-7	ASRRGPTDYEQY
TRBV3-1	-	TRBJ2-1	ASSPSTSSHNEQF
TRBV5-6	many	TRBJ2-3	ASSLEGGGTQY
TRBV9	many	TRBJ1-2	ASSVGALGYGYT
TRBV4-2	-	TRBJ2-2	SSSNGLAGGYAGELF